This paragraph covers one T cell receptor beta chain sequence. Its antigen is not identified. This record belongs to a study of PD-1 blockade in mismatch repair-deficient tumors. Study at large: All were previously treated, progressing patients with some twelve mismatch repair-deficient cancer types. Whole-study results and caveats: Tumor-resident clones, often absent from pretreatment blood, expanded after pembrolizumab and then contracted.

The CDR3 contains 15 residues. V was cut by 1 base and J by 8 bases, with 14 bases left in between. Germline CDR1 SEHNR, CDR2 FQNEAQ (reference sequence). All patients were mismatch repair deficient, assessed by either PCR or immunohistochemistry. TCRdb's copy holds only in-frame clones and misses some; the assay was immunoSEQ multiplex PCR. Of about 130,000 clones in the sample, 85% to 90% were seen once. The chain is built from TRBV7-9 and TRBJ1-4; D remains ambiguous. This receptor was identified in an adult with mismatch repair-deficient cancer. The input for sequencing was peripheral blood, taken approximately 69 weeks after starting pembrolizumab. Written as DNA, the CDR3 is TGTGCCAGCAGCTTAGGTAGCTCGGAAAGAGAAAAACTGTTTTTT. It yields the protein CASSLGSSEREKLFF.